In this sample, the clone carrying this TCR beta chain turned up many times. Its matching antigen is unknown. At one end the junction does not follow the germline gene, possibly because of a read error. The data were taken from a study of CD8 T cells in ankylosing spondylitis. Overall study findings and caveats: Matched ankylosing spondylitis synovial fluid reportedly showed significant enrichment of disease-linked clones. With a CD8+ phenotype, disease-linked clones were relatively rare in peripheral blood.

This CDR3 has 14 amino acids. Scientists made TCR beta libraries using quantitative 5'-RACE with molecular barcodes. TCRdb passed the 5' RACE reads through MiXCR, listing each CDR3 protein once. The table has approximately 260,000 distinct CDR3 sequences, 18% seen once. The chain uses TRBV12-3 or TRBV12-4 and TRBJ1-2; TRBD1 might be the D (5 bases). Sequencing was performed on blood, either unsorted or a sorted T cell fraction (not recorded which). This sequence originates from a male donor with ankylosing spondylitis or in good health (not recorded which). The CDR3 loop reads CASSLAGDGYGYTF. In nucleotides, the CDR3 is TGTGCCAGCAGCTTAGCGGGGGACGGCTATGGCTACACCTTC.